This T cell receptor beta chain was identified in a study of human T cells and chemical hapten exposure. TCRdb independently ran MiXCR on the RACE reads; one entry per CDR3 protein. This sample yields approximately 100,000 distinct CDR3 sequences, of which roughly a tenth are seen a single time; 3.1% belongs to the top ten. CDR3 size: 19 residues. The ends were cut back, 0 bases at V and 2 bases at J, with 20 bases in the middle. Per germline, CDR1 MGHRA and CDR2 YSYEKL. This clonotype was detected ten times or more. Sample time point: patch test 2, 6 weeks after DPC sensitization. The treatment is: therapeutic diphenylcyclopropenone sensitization with weekly scalp DPC.

The input for sequencing was whole blood, taken in connection with sensitization to the hapten diphenylcyclopropenone (DPC). J is TRBJ1-3 and V is TRBV4-1; D is ambiguous. The source of this sequence is a woman aged 40 to 50 with alopecia areata. Some clones in this sample may be carry-over from other donors' samples. The CDR3 is CASSQDRFLPLSPGNTIYF. CDR3 DNA sequence: TGCGCCAGCAGCCAAGATCGGTTCCTCCCTTTGAGTCCTGGAAACACCATATATTTT.